This TCR beta chain was obtained from a study of PD-1 blockade in classical Hodgkin lymphoma. This CDR3 spans 13 amino acids. Deletions cut 4 bases from V and 5 bases from J, with 9 bases between. Germline V gene data show CDR1 as SGHRS and CDR2 as YFSETQ. In regard to this clone: The antigen is unknown.

Study observations and caveats: Although disease activity or prior therapy may be involved, causes of the repertoire differences remain undefined. When set against healthy donors, newly diagnosed patients were reported to show lower baseline TCR diversity. Researchers reported that CD4+ TCR diversity, though not CD8+, rose significantly by C4D1.

Profiled with immunoSEQ multiplex PCR; TCRdb holds only in-frame clones, not every one. In the table there are fewer than 70,000 clones, 88% of which are singletons. Each patient relapsed following autologous stem cell transplantation, and prior brentuximab vedotin exposure differed. The sequence came from a human donor with classical Hodgkin lymphoma. Sequenced here: peripheral blood mononuclear cells (PBMCs), sampled before the second cycle of nivolumab. The V and J genes are TRBV5-1 and TRBJ2-2, with no clear D. CDR3 in amino acids: CASSPEVTGELFF. CDR3 bases: TGCGCCAGCAGCCCCGAAGTTACCGGGGAGCTGTTTTTT.